This T cell receptor (beta chain) was sequenced for a study of tumor-infiltrating lymphocytes in primary liver carcinoma. Whole-study context: Per sample, productive TCRbeta reads numbered roughly 3.5 to 8 million, similar across tissue types.

General study findings and limits: Tumor-adjacent and tumor-blood pairs overlapped less than tumor region pairs did.

For blood RNA, unsorted whole blood served as the source, and germline DNA was extracted too. Germline V gene data show CDR1 as MGHRA and CDR2 as YSYEKL. The V gene end was trimmed by 3 bases and the J gene end by 9 bases; junction bases not matched to a gene: 12. CDR3 length equals 16 residues. A constant-region primer primed TCR beta cDNA synthesis from about 550 ng of total RNA. Modified slightly, ARM-PCR produced TCR beta libraries over three nested multiplex PCR rounds. Forward primers for TRBV1-TRBV30 and a C-beta reverse primer served the first two PCR rounds, at around 9 cycles each. TCRdb independently ran MiXCR on the multiplex PCR reads; one entry per CDR3 protein. This sample yields hundreds of thousands of distinct CDR3 sequences, of which around three fifths are seen a single time; about 15% belongs to the top ten. This clonotype occurred a few times. The target antigen is unknown.

V usage is TRBV4-1 and J usage is TRBJ2-7, with 12 bases identical to TRBD2. Sequenced material: peripheral blood. This TCR was recovered from a woman in her thirties with primary liver carcinoma and hepatitis B virus infection. The DNA of the CDR3 is TGCGCCAGCAGCCACCTGACTAGCGGGAGTAAAAGGGTGCAGTACTTC. As protein: CASSHLTSGSKRVQYF.